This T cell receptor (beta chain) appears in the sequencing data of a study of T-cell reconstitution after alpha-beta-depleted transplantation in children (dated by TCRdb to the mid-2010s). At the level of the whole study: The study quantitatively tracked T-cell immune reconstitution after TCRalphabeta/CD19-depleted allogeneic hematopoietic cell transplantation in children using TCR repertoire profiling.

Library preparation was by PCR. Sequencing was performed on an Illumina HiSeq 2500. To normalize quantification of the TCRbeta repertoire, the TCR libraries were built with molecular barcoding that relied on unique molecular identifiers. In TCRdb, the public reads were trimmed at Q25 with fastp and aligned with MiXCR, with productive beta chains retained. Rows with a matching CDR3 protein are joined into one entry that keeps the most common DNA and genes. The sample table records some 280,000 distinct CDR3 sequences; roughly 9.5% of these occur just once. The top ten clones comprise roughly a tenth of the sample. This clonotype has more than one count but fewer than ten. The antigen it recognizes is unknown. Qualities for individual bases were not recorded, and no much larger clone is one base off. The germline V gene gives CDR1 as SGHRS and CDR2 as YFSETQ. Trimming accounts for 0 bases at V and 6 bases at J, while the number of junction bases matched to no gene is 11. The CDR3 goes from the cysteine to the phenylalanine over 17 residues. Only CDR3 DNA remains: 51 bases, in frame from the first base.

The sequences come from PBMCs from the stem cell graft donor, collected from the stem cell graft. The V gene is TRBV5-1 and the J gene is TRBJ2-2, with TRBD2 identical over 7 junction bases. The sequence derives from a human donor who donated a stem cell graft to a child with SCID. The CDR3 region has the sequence CASSLVTIASGSGELFF. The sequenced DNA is TGCGCCAGCAGCTTGGTCACTATAGCTAGCGGTTCCGGGGAGCTGTTTTTT.